The clone carrying this T cell receptor (beta chain) was recorded only once. Its antigen is currently unknown. PCR employed 60 Vbeta and 13 Jbeta primers. The repertoire was sequenced with immunoSEQ multiplex PCR; TCRdb's copy has only in-frame clones and lacks some. The sample contains fewer than 150,000 clones, 78% of which appear only once. The data are from a study of cytomegalovirus exposure and HLA in healthy donors. General study results and limits: In a later analysis, several top co-occurrence clusters appeared linked to parvovirus B19, influenza, CMV and Epstein-Barr virus.

Germline V gives CDR1 SGHNT, CDR2 YYREEE (reference sequence). The CDR3 spans 14 residues. J gave up 2 bases and V 6 bases, and 7 bases lay outside the gene matches. The rearrangement uses TRBV5-4 and TRBJ2-5, with 7 nucleotides matching TRBD2. The TCR comes from a woman aged 40 to 50 in good health and CMV-seropositive. Specimen: PBMCs. The CDR3 coding sequence is TGTGCCAGCACCCTTGGGAGGGGACAAGAGACCCAGTACTTC. It translates to CASTLGRGQETQYF.